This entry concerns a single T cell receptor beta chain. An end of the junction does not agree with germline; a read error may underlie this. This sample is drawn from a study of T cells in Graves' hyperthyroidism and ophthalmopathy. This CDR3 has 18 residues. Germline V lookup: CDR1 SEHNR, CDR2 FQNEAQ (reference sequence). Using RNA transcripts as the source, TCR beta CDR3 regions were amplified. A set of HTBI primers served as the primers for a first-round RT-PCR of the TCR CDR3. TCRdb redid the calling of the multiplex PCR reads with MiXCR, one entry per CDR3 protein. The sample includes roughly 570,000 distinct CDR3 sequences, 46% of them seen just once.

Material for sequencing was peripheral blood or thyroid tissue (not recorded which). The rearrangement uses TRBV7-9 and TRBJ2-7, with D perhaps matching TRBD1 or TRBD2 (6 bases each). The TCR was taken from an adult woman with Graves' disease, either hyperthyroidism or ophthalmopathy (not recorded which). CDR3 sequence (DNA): TGCGCCAGCAGCCAAGATAACAGGGTGGCCGGGAGCTACTACGAGCAGTACTTC. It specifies CASSQDNRVAGSYYEQYF.